This TCR beta chain was obtained from a study of shared clonotypes between healthy human individuals. Study-level findings and limits: It was only blood that was sampled, and tissue repertoires likely differ.

Concerning this clone itself: Its antigen is undetermined.

V dropped 6 bases and J dropped 8; count of bases not matched to a gene: 6. The CDR3 covers 13 residues. CDR1 is SGHVS and CDR2 is FQNEAQ in the germline V gene. Sequencing was at deep level. 300 ng DNA, 30,000 or so T cell genomes, went into unsorted PBMC replicate PCRs. The sequencing of unsorted PBMC DNA took place on ten immunoSEQ deep assay plates. Data came from immunoSEQ multiplex PCR; TCRdb stores just in-frame clones and leaves some out. The table records over 400,000 clones, around 80% of them present only once. The chain couples TRBV7-8 to TRBJ2-3; 9 bases match TRBD1. The material sequenced was PBMCs. The clonotype comes from a woman between 35 and 50 years old in good health. Some clones in this sample may be carry-over from other donors' samples. The CDR3 bases are TGTGCCAGCAGATCCGGGACAGGGCGTACGCAGTATTTT. It translates to CASRSGTGRTQYF.